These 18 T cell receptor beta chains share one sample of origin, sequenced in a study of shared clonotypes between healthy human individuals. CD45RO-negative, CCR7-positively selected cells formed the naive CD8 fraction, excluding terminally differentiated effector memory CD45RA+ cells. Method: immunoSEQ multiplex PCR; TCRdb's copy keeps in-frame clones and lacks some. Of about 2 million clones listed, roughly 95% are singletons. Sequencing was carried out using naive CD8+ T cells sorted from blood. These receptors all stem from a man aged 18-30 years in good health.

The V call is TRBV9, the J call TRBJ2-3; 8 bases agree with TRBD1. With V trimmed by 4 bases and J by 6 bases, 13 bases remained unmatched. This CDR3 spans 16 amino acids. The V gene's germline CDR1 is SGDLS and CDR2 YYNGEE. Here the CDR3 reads CASSPFRTGTLDTQYF. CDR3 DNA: TGTGCCAGCAGCCCCTTCCGGACAGGGACGTTGGATACGCAGTATTTT.

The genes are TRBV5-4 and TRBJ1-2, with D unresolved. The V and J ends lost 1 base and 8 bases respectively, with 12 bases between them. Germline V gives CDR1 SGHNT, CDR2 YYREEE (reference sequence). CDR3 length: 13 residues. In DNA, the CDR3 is TGTGCCAGCAGCTTGTCTATCTATGGCGGCTACACCTTC. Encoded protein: CASSLSIYGGYTF. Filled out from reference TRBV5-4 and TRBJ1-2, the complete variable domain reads ETGVTQSPTHLIKTRGQQVTLRCSSQSGHNTVSWYQQALGQGPQFIFQYYREEENGRGNFPPRFSGLQFPNYSSELNVNALELDDSALYLCASSLSIYGGYTFGSGTRLTVV.

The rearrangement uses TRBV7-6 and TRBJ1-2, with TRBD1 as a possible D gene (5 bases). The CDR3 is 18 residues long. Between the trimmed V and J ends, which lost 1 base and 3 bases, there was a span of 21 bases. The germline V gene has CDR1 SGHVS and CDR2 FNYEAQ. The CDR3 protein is CASSLVEGWGGQDYGYTF. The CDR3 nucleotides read TGTGCCAGCAGCTTAGTAGAGGGGTGGGGAGGCCAGGACTATGGCTACACCTTC.

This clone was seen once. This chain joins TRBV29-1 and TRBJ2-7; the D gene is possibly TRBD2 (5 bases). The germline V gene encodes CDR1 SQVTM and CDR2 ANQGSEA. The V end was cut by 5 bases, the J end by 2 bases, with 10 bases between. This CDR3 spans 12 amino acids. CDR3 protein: CSVLDGTYEQYF. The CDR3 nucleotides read TGCAGCGTTCTGGACGGGACCTACGAGCAGTACTTC.

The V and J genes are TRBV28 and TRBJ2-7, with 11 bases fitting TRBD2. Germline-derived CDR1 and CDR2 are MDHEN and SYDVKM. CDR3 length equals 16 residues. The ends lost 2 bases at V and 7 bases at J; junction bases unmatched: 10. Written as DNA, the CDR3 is TGTGCCAGCAGTTTAACTTATCGAACTAGCGGGAGAGAGCAGTACTTC. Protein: CASSLTYRTSGREQYF.

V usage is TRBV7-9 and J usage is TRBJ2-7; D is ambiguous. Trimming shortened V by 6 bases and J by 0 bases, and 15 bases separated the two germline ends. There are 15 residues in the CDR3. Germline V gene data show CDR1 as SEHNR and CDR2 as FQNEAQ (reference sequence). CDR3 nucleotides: TGTGCCAGCAGTGTCGCTGGGTCTAACTCCTACGAGCAGTACTTC. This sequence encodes CASSVAGSNSYEQYF.

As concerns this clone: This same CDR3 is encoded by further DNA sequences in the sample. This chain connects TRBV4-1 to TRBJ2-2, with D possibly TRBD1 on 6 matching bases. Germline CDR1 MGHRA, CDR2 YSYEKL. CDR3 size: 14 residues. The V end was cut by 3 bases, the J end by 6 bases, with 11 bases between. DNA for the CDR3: TGCGCCAGCAGCCAGGAAGGGGGTGCCGGGGAGCTGTTTTTT. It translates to CASSQEGGAGELFF.

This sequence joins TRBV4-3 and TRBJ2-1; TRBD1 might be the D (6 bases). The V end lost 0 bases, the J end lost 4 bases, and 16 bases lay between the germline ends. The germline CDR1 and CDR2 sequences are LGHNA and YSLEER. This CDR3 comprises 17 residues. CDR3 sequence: CASSQDQEGVHYNEQFF. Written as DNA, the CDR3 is TGCGCCAGCAGCCAAGATCAAGAGGGGGTGCATTACAATGAGCAGTTCTTC.

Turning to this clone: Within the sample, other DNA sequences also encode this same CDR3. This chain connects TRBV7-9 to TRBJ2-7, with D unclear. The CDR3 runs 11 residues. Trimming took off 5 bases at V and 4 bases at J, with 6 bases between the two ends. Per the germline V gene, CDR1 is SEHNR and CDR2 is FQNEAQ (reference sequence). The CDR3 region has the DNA TGTGCCAGCAGCCCCTTATACGAGCAGTACTTC. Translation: CASSPLYEQYF.

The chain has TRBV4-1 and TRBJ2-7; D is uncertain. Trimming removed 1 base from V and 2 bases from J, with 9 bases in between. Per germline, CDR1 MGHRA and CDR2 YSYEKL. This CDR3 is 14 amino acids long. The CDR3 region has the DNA TGCGCCAGCAGCCAAGGACTGCTACCCTACGAGCAGTACTTC. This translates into CASSQGLLPYEQYF.

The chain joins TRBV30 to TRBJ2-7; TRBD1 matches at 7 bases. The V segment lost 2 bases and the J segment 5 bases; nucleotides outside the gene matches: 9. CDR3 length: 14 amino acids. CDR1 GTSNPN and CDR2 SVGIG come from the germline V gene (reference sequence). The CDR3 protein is CAWSTAGGPNEQYF. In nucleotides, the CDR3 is TGTGCCTGGAGTACGGCAGGGGGACCGAACGAGCAGTACTTC. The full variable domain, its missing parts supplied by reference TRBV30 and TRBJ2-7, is SQTIHQWPATLVQPVGSPLSLECTVEGTSNPNLYWYRQAAGRGLQLLFYSVGIGQISSEVPQNLSASRPQDRQFILSSKKLLLSDSGFYLCAWSTAGGPNEQYFGPGTRLTVT.

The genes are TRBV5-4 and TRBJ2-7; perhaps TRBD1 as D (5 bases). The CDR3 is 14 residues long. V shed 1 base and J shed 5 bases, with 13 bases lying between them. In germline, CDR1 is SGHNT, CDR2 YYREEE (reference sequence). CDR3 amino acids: CASSLRGFSNEQYF. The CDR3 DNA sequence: TGTGCCAGCAGCTTGAGGGGCTTTTCGAACGAGCAGTACTTC.

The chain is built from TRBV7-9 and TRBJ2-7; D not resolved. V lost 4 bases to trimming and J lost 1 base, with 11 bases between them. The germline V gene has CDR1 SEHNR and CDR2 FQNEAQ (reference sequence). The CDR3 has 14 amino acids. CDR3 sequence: CASSSGETSYEQYF. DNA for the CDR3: TGTGCCAGCAGCTCTGGCGAGACTTCCTACGAGCAGTACTTC.

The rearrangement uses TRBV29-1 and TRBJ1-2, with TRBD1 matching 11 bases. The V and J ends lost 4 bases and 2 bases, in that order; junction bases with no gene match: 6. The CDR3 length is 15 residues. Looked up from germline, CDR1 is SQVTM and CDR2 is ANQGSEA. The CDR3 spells CSVVGQGDVNYGYTF. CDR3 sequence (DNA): TGCAGCGTTGTGGGACAGGGGGATGTAAACTATGGCTACACCTTC.

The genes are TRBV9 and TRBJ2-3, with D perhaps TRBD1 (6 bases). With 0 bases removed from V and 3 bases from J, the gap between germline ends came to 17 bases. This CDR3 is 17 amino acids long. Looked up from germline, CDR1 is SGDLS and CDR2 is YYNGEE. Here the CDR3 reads CASSVGEQGLSTDTQYF. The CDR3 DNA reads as TGTGCCAGCAGCGTAGGGGAACAGGGCCTGAGTACAGATACGCAGTATTTT.

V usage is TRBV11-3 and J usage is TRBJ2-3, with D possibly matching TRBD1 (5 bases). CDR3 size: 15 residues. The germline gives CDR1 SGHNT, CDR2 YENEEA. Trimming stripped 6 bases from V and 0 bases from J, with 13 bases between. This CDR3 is CASSWGTTSTDTQYF. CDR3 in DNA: TGTGCCAGCAGTTGGGGCACGACTAGCACAGATACGCAGTATTTT.

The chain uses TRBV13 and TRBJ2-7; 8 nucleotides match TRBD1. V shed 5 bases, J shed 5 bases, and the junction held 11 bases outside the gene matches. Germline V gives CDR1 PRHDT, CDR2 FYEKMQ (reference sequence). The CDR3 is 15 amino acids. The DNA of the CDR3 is TGTGCCAGCAGCCCCCCGGCCCCGACAGGGGACGAGCAGTACTTC. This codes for CASSPPAPTGDEQYF.

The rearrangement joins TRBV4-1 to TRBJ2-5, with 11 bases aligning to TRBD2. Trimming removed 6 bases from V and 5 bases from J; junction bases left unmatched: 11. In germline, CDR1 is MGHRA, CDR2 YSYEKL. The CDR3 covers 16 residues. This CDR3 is CASSRIAGGPEETQYF. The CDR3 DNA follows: TGCGCCAGCAGTCGCATAGCGGGGGGGCCGGAGGAGACCCAGTACTTC.